The clone carrying this T cell receptor beta chain showed up many times. The library targeted TCRbeta and was prepared with unique molecular identifiers. TCRdb ran MiXCR on the PCR reads and lists one entry per CDR3 protein. The sample has around 270,000 distinct CDR3 sequences; over 9% are singletons. The sample originates from a study of T-cell reconstitution after alpha-beta-depleted transplantation in children. The CDR3 sequence is 15 residues long. The J segment lost 1 base and the V segment lost 0 bases, leaving 1 base of the junction unmatched. CDR1 is SGHKS and CDR2 is YYEKEE in the germline V gene (reference sequence).

This clonotype was sampled from a boy in the first two years of life with acute myeloid leukemia, due to receive a stem cell transplant. Source: PBMCs, taken before TCRalphabeta/CD19-depleted stem cell transplant. The V and J genes are TRBV5-5 and TRBJ2-5, with TRBD2 matching 9 bases. The DNA for the CDR3 is TGTGCCAGCAGCTTGGCTAGCGGGGTCCAAGAGACCCAGTACTTC. This sequence encodes CASSLASGVQETQYF.